This T cell receptor beta chain was sequenced during a study of cytomegalovirus exposure and HLA in healthy donors. The CDR3 totals 17 residues. The ends lost 0 bases at V and 0 bases at J; junction bases unmatched: 5. Germline values: CDR1 SGHRS, CDR2 YFSETQ. Primers: 60 Vbeta forward and 13 Jbeta reverse. The repertoire was sequenced with immunoSEQ multiplex PCR; TCRdb's copy has only in-frame clones and lacks some. This table holds about 200,000 clones, approximately 85% found once. The chain carries TRBV5-1 and TRBJ2-3, with TRBD2 identical over 9 bases. The sample taken for sequencing was PBMCs. The sequence was collected from a woman aged 45-59 years in good health and CMV-seronegative. CDR3 loop: CASSLGSGGRSTDTQYF. CDR3 nucleotides: TGCGCCAGCAGCTTGGGTAGCGGGGGCCGGAGCACAGATACGCAGTATTTT. The variable domain in full, with the rest retrieved from reference TRBV5-1 and TRBJ2-3, is KAGVTQTPRYLIKTRGQQVTLSCSPISGHRSVSWYQQTPGQGLQFLFEYFSETQRNKGNFPGRFSGRQFSNSRSEMNVSTLELGDSALYLCASSLGSGGRSTDTQYFGPGTRLTVL.